This passage covers 15 T cell receptor beta chains from one sample sequenced in a study of cytomegalovirus exposure and HLA in healthy donors. A multiplex PCR was run with 60 Vbeta primers and 13 Jbeta primers. Clones were read by immunoSEQ multiplex PCR, and TCRdb kept only the in-frame ones, dropping some. The table records 140,000 or so clones, just over 65% of them present only once. Sequenced material: PBMCs. The receptors here all came from a woman between 55 and 75 years old in good health and CMV-seronegative.

V usage is TRBV5-4 and J usage is TRBJ2-1; D is ambiguous. There are 15 residues in the CDR3. Germline V lookup: CDR1 SGHNT, CDR2 YYREEE (reference sequence). V lost 3 bases to trimming and J lost 1 base, with 11 bases between them. The CDR3 region has the DNA TGTGCCAGCAGCTCGCCGGCGGTATCCTACAATGAGCAGTTCTTC. Translating it yields CASSSPAVSYNEQFF.

This clone was observed a handful of times. The chain recombines TRBV5-5 with TRBJ1-3; 9 bases map to TRBD1. The junction had 16 bases not matched to a gene; V was cut back by 3 bases and J by 0 bases. This CDR3 comprises 20 residues. Germline V gene data show CDR1 as SGHKS and CDR2 as YYEKEE (reference sequence). CDR3 amino acids: CASSSIFRDRVLVSGNTIYF. The CDR3 nucleotides read TGTGCCAGCAGCTCGATATTCCGGGACAGGGTGTTGGTCTCTGGAAACACCATATATTTT.

The chain employs TRBV7-6 and TRBJ2-5; D might be TRBD2 (5 bases). This CDR3 is 13 amino acids long. The germline CDR1 and CDR2 sequences are SGHVS and FNYEAQ. V dropped 3 bases and J dropped 5 bases, with 10 bases sitting between them. CDR3 nucleotide sequence: TGTGCCAGCAGCTTGGCGGGCGGGGAGACCCAGTACTTC. Encoded protein: CASSLAGGETQYF.

The chain employs TRBV28 and TRBJ2-1; 9 bases match TRBD2. This CDR3 has 15 residues. Germline assignment: CDR1 MDHEN and CDR2 SYDVKM. Trimming cost V 5 bases and J 8 bases; bases outside gene matches: 10. CDR3 residues: CASSLAGIRGDEQFF. In DNA form, the CDR3 reads TGTGCCAGCAGTCTAGCGGGAATCCGAGGGGATGAGCAGTTCTTC.

V usage is TRBV5-1 and J usage is TRBJ2-5; 10 bases match TRBD1. V lost 2 bases and J lost 3; bases outside the gene matches: 4. The CDR3 covers 15 residues. In germline, CDR1 is SGHRS, CDR2 YFSETQ. CDR3 sequence reads: CASSLSGTGEETQYF. CDR3 coding DNA: TGCGCCAGCAGCTTATCCGGGACAGGGGAAGAGACCCAGTACTTC.

This clone has just a few counts. Other DNA sequences of this sample code for an identical CDR3. The chain is built from TRBV7-3 and TRBJ1-1; TRBD1 matches at 9 bases. The CDR3 loop spans 14 amino acids. V dropped 5 bases and J dropped 2; count of bases not matched to a gene: 3. The V gene's germline CDR1 is SGHTA and CDR2 FQGTGA. CDR3 in amino acids: CASSLTGGNTEAFF. The CDR3 region has the DNA TGTGCCAGCAGCCTTACAGGGGGCAACACTGAAGCTTTCTTT.

The V gene is TRBV5-4, the J gene TRBJ1-1; D might be TRBD1 (5 bases). There are 13 residues in the CDR3. Germline V gives CDR1 SGHNT, CDR2 YYREEE (reference sequence). V lost 3 bases to trimming and J lost 0 bases, with 6 bases between them. The CDR3 DNA reads as TGTGCCAGCAGCTCGACAGTGAACACTGAAGCTTTCTTT. Translation gives CASSSTVNTEAFF.

In regard to this clone: An end of the junction differs from the germline gene, which may be a read error. The chain joins TRBV7-7 to TRBJ2-5; no clear D. The CDR3 covers 14 residues. Germline CDR1 SSHAT, CDR2 FNYEAQ (reference sequence). CDR3 in amino acids: CASSPAHTSETQYF. The CDR3 DNA reads as TGTGCTAGCAGCCCAGCGCATACCTCAGAGACCCAGTACTTC. The entire variable domain, with the rest obtained from reference TRBV7-7 and TRBJ2-5, is as follows: GAGVSQSPRYKVTKRGQDVTLRCDPISSHATLYWYQQALGQGPEFLTYFNYEAQPDKSGLPSDRFSAERPEGSISTLTIQRTEQRDSAMYRCASSPAHTSETQYFGPGTRLLVL.

The V and J genes are TRBV10-3 and TRBJ1-4, with D possibly TRBD1 on 6 matching bases. Germline-derived CDR1 and CDR2 are ENHRY and SYGVKD. The ends were cut back, 3 bases at V and 8 bases at J, with 16 bases in the middle. The CDR3 is 15 amino acids. The CDR3 region has the DNA TGTGCCATCAGTGACAGGGGTCAGGGCGGGGAAAAACTGTTTTTT. Translated, it gives CAISDRGQGGEKLFF.

This clone came up a few times. CDR3 nucleotide sequence: TGTGCCAGCAGTCTCAACCCGGGGGGAGCTTTCTTT. Translation: CASSLNPGGAFF. The gene calls are TRBV28 and TRBJ1-1, with D possibly being TRBD1 (5 bases). Germline values: CDR1 MDHEN, CDR2 SYDVKM. The germline V and J ends were trimmed by 5 bases and 10 bases, with 14 bases remaining between them. The CDR3 spans 12 residues.

This clone has only one observation. V gene TRBV27 combines with J gene TRBJ2-7; D remains unclear. The CDR3 runs 15 residues. The germline gives CDR1 MNHEY, CDR2 SMNVEV (reference sequence). Trimming left V 3 bases short and J 0 bases short, with 12 bases between. DNA of the CDR3: TGTGCCAGCAGTTTTAGAACAGATTACTCCTACGAGCAGTACTTC. Residues: CASSFRTDYSYEQYF.

This chain connects TRBV7-9 to TRBJ1-5; a possible D gene is TRBD1 (6 bases). The CDR3 sequence is 16 residues long. The V gene lost 3 bases and the J gene lost 2 bases, with 14 bases spanning the gap. Germline values: CDR1 SEHNR, CDR2 FQNEAQ (reference sequence). CDR3 amino acids: CASSLGGGGGNQPQHF. In nucleotides, the CDR3 is TGTGCCAGCAGCTTGGGAGGGGGAGGGGGCAATCAGCCCCAGCATTTT.

On this clone: This specimen includes other DNA sequences encoding the same CDR3. The V call is TRBV6-5, the J call TRBJ2-1, with 14 bases fitting TRBD2. Germline V gene data show CDR1 as MNHEY and CDR2 as SVGAGI. The trim removed 0 bases at V and 7 bases at J, leaving 2 bases unmatched. The length of the CDR3 is 16 residues. The CDR3 loop is CASSYSGTSGSNEQFF. The CDR3 nucleotides are TGTGCCAGCAGTTACTCAGGGACTAGCGGGAGTAATGAGCAGTTCTTC.

The CDR3 reads CASSSLQGRQETQYF. The DNA of the CDR3 is TGTGCCAGCAGCAGTCTACAGGGGAGGCAAGAGACCCAGTACTTC. The rearrangement links TRBV6-5 to TRBJ2-5, with D maybe TRBD1 (7 bases). The germline V gene encodes CDR1 MNHEY and CDR2 SVGAGI. The CDR3 spans 15 residues. V lost 6 bases and J lost 2, with 16 bases in between.

The CDR3 sequence: CASSKQGNYGYTF. In DNA, the CDR3 is TGTGCCAGCAGCAAACAGGGTAACTATGGCTACACCTTC. The rearrangement joins TRBV13 to TRBJ1-2; TRBD1 is a possible D gene (6 bases). Trimming stripped 5 bases from V and 1 base from J, with 8 bases between. The CDR3 loop spans 13 amino acids. Germline V gives CDR1 PRHDT, CDR2 FYEKMQ (reference sequence).